The T cell receptor (beta chain) described here comes from a study of CD8+ T cells in alopecia areata. On this clone itself: Its cognate antigen is unknown.

cDNA reverse transcribed from extracted RNA served as the sequencing template. The method was immunoSEQ multiplex PCR; TCRdb's version includes in-frame clones alone and lacks a portion of them. This table has 90,000 to 100,000 clones, roughly three fifths appearing once. Findings and limits, study-wide: Within the top 100, expanded CD8+ clones significantly decreased with tofacitinib, as did scalp clonality. More clonal than normal scalp was lesional scalp, particularly alopecia totalis/universalis.

This sample's treatment: oral pan-JAK inhibitor, 5-10 mg twice daily. The germline gives CDR1 LNHDA, CDR2 SQIVND (reference sequence). With 4 bases removed from V and 1 base from J, the gap between germline ends came to 8 bases. This CDR3 contains 14 residues. The sequence came from a human donor with alopecia areata. J is TRBJ1-5 and V is TRBV19, with a possible D match to TRBD1 (6 bases). The specimen was CD8+ T cells sorted from blood, collected at week 4, from a patient treated with tofacitinib. The CDR3: CASSKGQSNQPQHF. In DNA form, the CDR3 reads TGTGCCAGTAGTAAGGGACAAAGCAATCAGCCCCAGCATTTT.